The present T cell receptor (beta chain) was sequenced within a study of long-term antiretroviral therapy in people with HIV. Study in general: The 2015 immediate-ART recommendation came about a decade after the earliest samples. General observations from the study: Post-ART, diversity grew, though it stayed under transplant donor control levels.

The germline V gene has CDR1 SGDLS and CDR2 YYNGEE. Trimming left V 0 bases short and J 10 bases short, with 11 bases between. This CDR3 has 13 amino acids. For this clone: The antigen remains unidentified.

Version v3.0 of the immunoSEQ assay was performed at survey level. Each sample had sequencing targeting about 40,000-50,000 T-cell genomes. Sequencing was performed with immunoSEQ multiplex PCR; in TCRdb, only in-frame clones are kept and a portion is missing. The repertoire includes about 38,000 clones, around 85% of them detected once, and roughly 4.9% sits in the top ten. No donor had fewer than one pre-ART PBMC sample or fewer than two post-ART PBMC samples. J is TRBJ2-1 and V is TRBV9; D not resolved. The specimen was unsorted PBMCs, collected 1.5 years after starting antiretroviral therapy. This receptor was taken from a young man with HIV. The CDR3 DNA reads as TGTGCCAGCAGCGTAGGATGGAAAGAGGAGCAGTTCTTC. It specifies CASSVGWKEEQFF.